One sample yielded the 22 T cell receptor beta chains listed below, sequenced in a study of blood T cell repertoires in COVID-19 (dated by TCRdb to the early 2020s). Library preparation employed the immunoSEQ multiplex PCR assay. TCRdb stores this immuneACCESS table with in-frame sequences only. Part of the clones is absent; in the studies checked, under half of the shortfall reflects unresolved V genes, and no reason is known for the rest. The sample table contains under 400,000 clones; only one count was recorded for 88% of them. The ten largest clones take up approximately 0.97% of the sample. The sample consisted of PBMCs or T cells enriched from blood (not recorded which). The receptors stem from a woman aged 30 to 39 who had been exposed to COVID-19.

J is TRBJ1-1 and V is TRBV5-1; D remains unclear. Germline V lookup: CDR1 SGHRS, CDR2 YFSETQ. V lost 2 bases to trimming and J lost 0 bases, with 17 bases between them. CDR3 length equals 17 residues. CDR3 amino acids: CASSFGHGVPMNTEAFF. Written as DNA, the CDR3 is TGCGCCAGCAGCTTCGGCCACGGGGTCCCCATGAACACTGAAGCTTTCTTT.

The genes are TRBV7-8 and TRBJ2-5; TRBD1 agrees at 8 bases. V was clipped by 8 bases and J by 6 bases; unmatched bases: 8. This CDR3 is built from 13 residues. CDR1 and CDR2 (germline): SGHVS, FQNEAQ. The CDR3 DNA follows: TGTGCCAGCGGGGAGACAGGGGAGCAGACCCAGTACTTC. Translating it yields CASGETGEQTQYF. Using reference TRBV7-8 and TRBJ2-5 for the parts outside the CDR3, the full variable domain is GAGVSQSPRYKVAKRGQDVALRCDPISGHVSLFWYQQALGQGPEFLTYFQNEAQLDKSGLPSDRFFAERPEGSVSTLKIQRTQQEDSAVYLCASGETGEQTQYFGPGTRLLVL.

This chain links TRBV12-5 with TRBJ2-7; possibly TRBD2 for D (6 bases). The V and J ends lost 6 bases and 0 bases respectively, with 15 bases between them. This CDR3 spans 15 amino acids. CDR1 LGHNT and CDR2 FRNRAP come from the germline V gene. This chain's CDR3 is CASGDPLAPSYEQYF. The CDR3 DNA sequence: TGTGCTAGTGGGGACCCGCTAGCGCCCTCCTACGAGCAGTACTTC.

The chain links TRBV19 to TRBJ1-5; 7 nucleotides match TRBD1. With V trimmed by 5 bases and J by 0 bases, 4 bases remained unmatched. Germline CDR1 LNHDA, CDR2 SQIVND (reference sequence). The CDR3 runs 15 residues. This CDR3 reads CASSSTGHSNQPQHF. In DNA, the CDR3 is TGTGCCAGTAGTTCGACAGGGCATAGCAATCAGCCCCAGCATTTT.

The rearrangement uses TRBV18 and TRBJ1-6, with D unresolved. V was clipped by 2 bases and J by 5 bases, with 4 bases between them. Germline CDR1 reads KGHSH; CDR2 reads LQKENI. The CDR3 consists of 13 residues. The CDR3 DNA sequence: TGTGCCAGCTCACCAGAGAATAATTCACCCCTCCACTTT. Its translation is CASSPENNSPLHF. Based on the CDR3 plus reference TRBV18 and TRBJ1-6, the full variable domain is NAGVMQNPRHLVRRRGQEARLRCSPMKGHSHVYWYRQLPEEGLKFMVYLQKENIIDESGMPKERFSAEFPKEGPSILRIQQVVRGDSAAYFCASSPENNSPLHFGNGTRLTVT.

The chain uses TRBV18 and TRBJ1-6; TRBD1 aligns across 7 bases. The germline CDR1 and CDR2 sequences are KGHSH and LQKENI. The CDR3 has 15 residues. Trimming at V came to 2 bases and at J to 7 bases, leaving 5 bases not matched to a gene. CDR3 protein: CASSPETGYNSPLHF. As DNA, the CDR3 is TGTGCCAGCTCACCAGAGACAGGGTACAATTCACCCCTCCACTTT.

This clone was recorded a few times. The chain couples TRBV5-1 to TRBJ2-7; 7 nucleotides align to TRBD2. The CDR3 is made up of 16 amino acids. V lost 3 bases and J lost 3; bases outside the gene matches: 12. Germline CDR1 and CDR2: SGHRS and YFSETQ. CDR3 DNA sequence: TGCGCCAGCAGCTCCTATTGGACTAGTCAAAACTACGAGCAGTACTTC. This gives the protein CASSSYWTSQNYEQYF.

V is TRBV28 and J is TRBJ2-7, with 9 positions matching TRBD1. V trimming: 5 bases; J trimming: 0 bases; junction bases outside the gene matches: 5. The CDR3 extends over 15 amino acids. In germline, CDR1 is MDHEN, CDR2 SYDVKM. CDR3 nucleotide sequence: TGTGCCAGCAGTCCCGGGACAGGGTACTCCTACGAGCAGTACTTC. This translates into CASSPGTGYSYEQYF. Filled out from reference TRBV28 and TRBJ2-7, the complete variable domain reads DVKVTQSSRYLVKRTGEKVFLECVQDMDHENMFWYRQDPGLGLRLIYFSYDVKMKEKGDIPEGYSVSREKKERFSLILESASTNQTSMYLCASSPGTGYSYEQYFGPGTRLTVT.

DNA for the CDR3: TGTGCCAGCAGTCTCGAGTCCGGGGTTGGCCGAACTGCACGCTCCTACGAGCAGTACTTC. Amino acid sequence: CASSLESGVGRTARSYEQYF. This sequence joins TRBV2 and TRBJ2-7, with D tentatively TRBD2 (5 bases). This CDR3 is 20 amino acids long. Per the germline V gene, CDR1 is SNHLY and CDR2 is FYNNEI. V was cut by 5 bases and J by 0 bases, with 29 bases left in between. Looking up the rest from reference TRBV2 and TRBJ2-7 gives the full variable domain: EPEVTQTPSHQVTQMGQEVILRCVPISNHLYFYWYRQILGQKVEFLVSFYNNEISEKSEIFDDQFSVERPDGSNFTLKIRSTKLEDSAMYFCASSLESGVGRTARSYEQYFGPGTRLTVT.

The J gene is TRBJ2-3, the V gene TRBV5-8; 8 nucleotides align to TRBD2. Germline V gene sequence: CDR1 SGHTS, CDR2 YDEGEE. With V trimmed by 6 bases and J by 4 bases, 4 bases remained unmatched. The CDR3 sequence is 13 residues long. The CDR3 sequence is CASTQAGADTQYF. In DNA form, the CDR3 reads TGTGCCAGCACGCAAGCGGGGGCAGATACGCAGTATTTT.

The CDR3, as DNA: TGTGCCAGTAGTACTCCCGGGACAGGGGCGGACACCGGGGAGCTGTTTTTT. As protein: CASSTPGTGADTGELFF. V gene TRBV19 combines with J gene TRBJ2-2; 10 bases are a match to TRBD1. Germline-derived CDR1 and CDR2 are LNHDA and SQIVND (reference sequence). Trimming took 4 bases from V and 3 from J; bases not matched to a gene: 8. The CDR3 contains 17 residues.

The chain is built from TRBV20-1 and TRBJ1-5; D not certain. The ends were cut back, 3 bases at V and 7 bases at J, with 10 bases in the middle. The CDR3 has 12 residues. Germline V gene sequence: CDR1 DFQATT, CDR2 SNEGSKA (reference sequence). This CDR3 is CSASTGSQPQHF. CDR3 nucleotides: TGCAGTGCTAGTACGGGTTCCCAGCCCCAGCATTTT.

CDR3 loop: CASRGQGSTYEQYF. CDR3 coding DNA: TGTGCCAGCAGAGGACAGGGGTCCACCTACGAGCAGTACTTC. The chain has TRBV2 and TRBJ2-7; 9 nucleotides agree with TRBD1. CDR3 length: 14 amino acids. J was trimmed by 2 bases and V by 6 bases; bases with no gene match: 5. CDR1 is SNHLY, CDR2 FYNNEI, per germline.

The chain combines TRBV12-3 or TRBV12-4 with TRBJ2-7; tentative D call: TRBD1 (6 bases). The CDR3 extends over 12 amino acids. V lost 6 bases, J lost 0 bases, and 6 bases lay in between. Here the CDR3 reads CASSRGSYEQYF. The CDR3 DNA reads as TGTGCCAGCAGCAGGGGCTCCTACGAGCAGTACTTC.

This chain connects TRBV7-9 to TRBJ1-2; 12 bases are shared with TRBD1. CDR1 is SEHNR, CDR2 FQNEAQ, per germline (reference sequence). The CDR3 extends over 16 amino acids. V shed 5 bases, J shed 5 bases, and the junction held 9 bases outside the gene matches. The CDR3 nucleotides read TGTGCCAGCAGCCGGGGACAGGGGGCTGGAGGGTATGGCTACACCTTC. Translation: CASSRGQGAGGYGYTF.

This chain uses TRBV7-9 with TRBJ1-1; D is possibly TRBD1 (5 bases). Trimming removed 5 bases at V and 2 bases at J, with 15 bases between. Germline V CDR1 and CDR2: SEHNR, FQNEAQ (reference sequence). This CDR3 has 15 amino acids. The CDR3 region is CASSPRSGDNTEAFF. In nucleotides, the CDR3 is TGTGCCAGCAGCCCCCGATCGGGGGATAACACTGAAGCTTTCTTT.

J is TRBJ2-7 and V is TRBV18; no clear D. Germline assignment: CDR1 KGHSH and CDR2 LQKENI. The germline V and J ends were trimmed by 2 bases and 1 base, with 6 bases remaining between them. This CDR3 comprises 13 residues. This CDR3 reads CASSPRASYEQYF. CDR3 in DNA: TGTGCCAGCTCACCAAGAGCGTCCTACGAGCAGTACTTC.

This chain connects TRBV12-3 or TRBV12-4 to TRBJ1-1; D remains unclear. V was clipped by 4 bases and J by 11 bases, with 14 bases between them. There are 12 residues in the CDR3. CDR3 DNA sequence: TGTGCCAGCAGTTCCATCCTCGTCAGGGCTTTCTTT. Its protein product is CASSSILVRAFF.

This clone was recorded at least ten times. This chain uses TRBV9 with TRBJ1-2, with D perhaps matching TRBD1 (5 bases). Germline lookup yields CDR1 SGDLS and CDR2 YYNGEE. This CDR3 is 15 amino acids long. V was shortened by 4 bases and J by 4 bases, with 17 bases between the two germline ends. In DNA, the CDR3 is TGTGCCAGCAGCCCCTCACTGACAGAGAGCTATGGCTACACCTTC. Its translation: CASSPSLTESYGYTF.

This chain uses TRBV10-3 with TRBJ1-2; D gene unclear. Germline V gene sequence: CDR1 ENHRY, CDR2 SYGVKD. The V end lost 0 bases, the J end lost 5 bases, and 16 bases lay between the germline ends. CDR3 size: 16 residues. CDR3 amino acids: CAISESRQSRPYGYTF. DNA for the CDR3: TGTGCCATCAGTGAGTCTCGTCAAAGCAGGCCGTATGGCTACACCTTC.

This chain links TRBV28 with TRBJ1-5, with TRBD1 as a possible D gene (6 bases). The CDR3 totals 15 residues. CDR1 is MDHEN, CDR2 SYDVKM, per germline. V was trimmed by 7 bases and J by 0 bases, leaving 13 bases between them. The CDR3 sequence is CASNPTGYSNQPQHF. CDR3 nucleotide sequence: TGTGCCAGCAACCCTACAGGGTATAGCAATCAGCCCCAGCATTTT.

The rearrangement links TRBV11-2 to TRBJ1-1; 8 bases align to TRBD1. Germline CDR1 is SGHAT and CDR2 is FQNNGV. J lost 0 bases, V lost 6 bases, and 3 bases had no gene match. CDR3 size: 14 residues. The CDR3 nucleotides read TGTGCCAGCAGTTTGGACAGGGTGAACACTGAAGCTTTCTTT. This translates into CASSLDRVNTEAFF.